This TCR beta chain came from a study of CD8 T cells in Susac syndrome. CDR1 and CDR2 from the germline V gene are SGHTA and FQGNSA. The V gene lost 1 base and the J gene lost 4 bases, with 13 bases spanning the gap. This CDR3 spans 15 amino acids. The authors carried out high-throughput sequencing of TCR beta. They applied it to CD8+ and CD4+ T cells obtained from blood. An amount of RNA that ranged from about 0.45 to 1 ug was reverse transcribed with random hexamers. MiXCR was run by TCRdb on the immunoSEQ multiplex PCR reads, yielding one entry per CDR3 protein. Of 85,000 to 90,000 distinct CDR3 sequences listed, 85% to 95% were seen once; the top ten hold 0.3% to 0.4%.

The clonotype was recovered from a human donor in good health. The chain has TRBV7-2 and TRBJ2-5; D perhaps matches TRBD1 (5 bases). The sequenced sample was CD8+ T cells from PBMCs. The CDR3 DNA reads as TGTGCCAGCAGCTTAGATGACAGCCCTATAGAGACCCAGTACTTC. This encodes CASSLDDSPIETQYF.